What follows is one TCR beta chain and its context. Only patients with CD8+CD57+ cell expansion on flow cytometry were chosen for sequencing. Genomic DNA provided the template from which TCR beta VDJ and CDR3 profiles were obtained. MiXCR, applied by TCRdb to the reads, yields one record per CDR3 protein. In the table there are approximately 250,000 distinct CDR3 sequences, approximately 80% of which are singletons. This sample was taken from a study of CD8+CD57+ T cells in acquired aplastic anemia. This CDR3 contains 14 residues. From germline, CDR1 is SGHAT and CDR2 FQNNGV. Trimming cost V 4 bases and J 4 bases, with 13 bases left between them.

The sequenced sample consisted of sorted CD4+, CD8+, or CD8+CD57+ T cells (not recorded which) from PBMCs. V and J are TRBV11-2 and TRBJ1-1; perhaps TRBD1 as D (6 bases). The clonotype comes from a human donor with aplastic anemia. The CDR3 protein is CASSSRGGFTEAFF. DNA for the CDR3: TGTGCCAGCAGCTCGAGAGGGGGGTTCACTGAAGCTTTCTTT.